This TCR beta chain was obtained from a study of PD-1 blockade in classical Hodgkin lymphoma. Relapse after autologous stem cell transplantation occurred in every patient, and brentuximab vedotin exposure varied. Best responses included complete response and partial response; otherwise, the best response was progressive disease. Some clones are missing from TCRdb's copy, which holds only in-frame ones; the method was immunoSEQ multiplex PCR. This repertoire shows about 110,000 clones, 70% to 90% found once; its top ten account for about 20%. Regarding this clone: Its antigen is currently unknown.

The germline CDR1 and CDR2 sequences are SGHNT and YYREEE (reference sequence). Trimming took 2 bases from V and 9 from J; bases not matched to a gene: 2. This CDR3 has 11 amino acids. General observations from the study: The diversity seen at baseline in complete responders resembled that of newly diagnosed patients. Relapsed/refractory patients reportedly had the lowest baseline TCR diversity, below newly diagnosed patients, who were below healthy donors. By C4D1, CD4+ diversity increased significantly, especially in complete responders.

The TCR originated in a human donor with classical Hodgkin lymphoma. V usage is TRBV5-4 and J usage is TRBJ2-7; 7 bases fit TRBD2. Sequencing used peripheral blood mononuclear cells (PBMCs), obtained before the second cycle of nivolumab. The CDR3 region has the DNA TGTGCCAGCAGCTTTCGGGAGGTGCAGTACTTC. It translates to CASSFREVQYF.